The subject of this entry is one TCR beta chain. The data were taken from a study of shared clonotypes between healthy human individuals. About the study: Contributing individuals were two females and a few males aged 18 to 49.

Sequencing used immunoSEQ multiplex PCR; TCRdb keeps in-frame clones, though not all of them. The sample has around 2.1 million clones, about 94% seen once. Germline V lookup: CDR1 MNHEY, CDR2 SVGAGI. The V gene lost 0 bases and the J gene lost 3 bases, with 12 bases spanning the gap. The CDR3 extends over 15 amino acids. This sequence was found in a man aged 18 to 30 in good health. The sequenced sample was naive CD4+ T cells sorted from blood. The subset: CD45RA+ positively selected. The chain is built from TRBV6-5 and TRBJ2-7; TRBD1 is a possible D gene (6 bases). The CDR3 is CASSYSQQGRYEQYF. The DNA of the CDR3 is TGTGCCAGCAGTTACTCTCAACAGGGACGCTACGAGCAGTACTTC.